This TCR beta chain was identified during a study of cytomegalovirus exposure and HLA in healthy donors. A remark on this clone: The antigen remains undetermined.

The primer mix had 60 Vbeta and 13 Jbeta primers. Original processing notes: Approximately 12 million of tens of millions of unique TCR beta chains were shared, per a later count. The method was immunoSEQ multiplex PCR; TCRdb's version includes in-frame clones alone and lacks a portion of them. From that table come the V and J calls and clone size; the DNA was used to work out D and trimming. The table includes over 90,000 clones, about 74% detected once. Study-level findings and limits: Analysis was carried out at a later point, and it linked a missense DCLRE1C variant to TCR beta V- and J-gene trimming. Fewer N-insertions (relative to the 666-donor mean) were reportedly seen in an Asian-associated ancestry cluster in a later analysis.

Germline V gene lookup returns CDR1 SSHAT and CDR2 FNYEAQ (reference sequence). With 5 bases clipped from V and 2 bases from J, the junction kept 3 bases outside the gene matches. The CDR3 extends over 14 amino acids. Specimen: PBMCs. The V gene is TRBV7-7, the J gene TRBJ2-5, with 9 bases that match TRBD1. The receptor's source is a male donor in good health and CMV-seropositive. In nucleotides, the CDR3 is TGTGCCAGCAGCCGGACAGGGGTACAAGAGACCCAGTACTTC. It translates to CASSRTGVQETQYF.